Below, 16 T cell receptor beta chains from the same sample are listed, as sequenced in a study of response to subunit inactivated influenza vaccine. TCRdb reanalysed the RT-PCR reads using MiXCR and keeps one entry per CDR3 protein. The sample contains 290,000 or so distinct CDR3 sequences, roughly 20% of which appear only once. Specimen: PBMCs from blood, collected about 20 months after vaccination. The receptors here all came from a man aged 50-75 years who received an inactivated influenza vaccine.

CDR3 coding DNA: TGTGCCAGCAGGGAACCGGGACTAGCGGGACTCGGGGAGCTGTTTTTT. This gives the protein CASREPGLAGLGELFF. The rearrangement uses TRBV7-9 and TRBJ2-2; 13 positions match TRBD2. V shed 6 bases, J shed 7 bases, and the junction held 8 bases outside the gene matches. The CDR3 is 16 residues long. Germline loops: CDR1 SEHNR, CDR2 FQNEAQ (reference sequence). Drawing the rest from reference TRBV7-9 and TRBJ2-2, the complete variable domain is DTGVSQNPRHKITKRGQNVTFRCDPISEHNRLYWYRQTLGQGPEFLTYFQNEAQLEKSRLLSDRFSAERPKGSFSTLEIQRTEQGDSAMYLCASREPGLAGLGELFFGEGSRLTVL.

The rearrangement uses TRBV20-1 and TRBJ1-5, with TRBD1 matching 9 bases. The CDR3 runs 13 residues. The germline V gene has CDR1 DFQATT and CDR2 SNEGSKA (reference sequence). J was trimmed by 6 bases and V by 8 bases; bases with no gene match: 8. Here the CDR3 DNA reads TGCAGTACATACAGGGGGCTCGGTCAGCCCCAGCATTTT. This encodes CSTYRGLGQPQHF.

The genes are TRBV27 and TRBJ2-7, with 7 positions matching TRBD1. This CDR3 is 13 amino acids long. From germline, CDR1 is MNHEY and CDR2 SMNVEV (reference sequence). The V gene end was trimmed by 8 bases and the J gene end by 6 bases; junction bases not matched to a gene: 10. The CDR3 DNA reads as TGTGCCAGCGGCAGGGACAGAGTGGGCGAGCAGTACTTC. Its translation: CASGRDRVGEQYF.

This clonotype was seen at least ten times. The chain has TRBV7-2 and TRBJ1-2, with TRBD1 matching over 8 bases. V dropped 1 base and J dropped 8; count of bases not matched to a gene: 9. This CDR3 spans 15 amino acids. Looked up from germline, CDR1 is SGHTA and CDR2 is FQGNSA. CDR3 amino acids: CASSLVVQGASGYTF. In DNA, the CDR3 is TGTGCCAGCAGCTTAGTGGTGCAGGGGGCTTCAGGCTACACCTTC.

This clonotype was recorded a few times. The DNA of the CDR3 is TGCGCCAGCAGCCAAGAGGGAGCGGGAAAGAACACCGGGGAGCTGTTTTTT. This codes for CASSQEGAGKNTGELFF. The V call is TRBV4-3, the J call TRBJ2-2, with 7 bases aligning to TRBD2. This CDR3 spans 17 amino acids. The germline gives CDR1 LGHNA, CDR2 YSLEER. V shed 0 bases and J 1 base; nucleotides not matched to a gene: 5.

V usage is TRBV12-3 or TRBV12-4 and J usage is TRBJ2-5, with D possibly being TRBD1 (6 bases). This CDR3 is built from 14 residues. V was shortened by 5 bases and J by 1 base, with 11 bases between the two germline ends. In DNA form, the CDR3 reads TGTGCCAGCAGTAAGGGACACCTCCAAGAGACCCAGTACTTC. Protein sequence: CASSKGHLQETQYF.

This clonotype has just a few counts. CDR3 sequence (DNA): TGTGCCAGCAGTTACGGAAGAGACACGGCCCGAACTGAAGCTTTCTTT. This codes for CASSYGRDTARTEAFF. V is TRBV6-5 and J is TRBJ1-1; no reliable D call. Germline values: CDR1 MNHEY, CDR2 SVGAGI. CDR3 length: 16 amino acids. Trimming took off 2 bases at V and 5 bases at J, with 18 bases between the two ends.

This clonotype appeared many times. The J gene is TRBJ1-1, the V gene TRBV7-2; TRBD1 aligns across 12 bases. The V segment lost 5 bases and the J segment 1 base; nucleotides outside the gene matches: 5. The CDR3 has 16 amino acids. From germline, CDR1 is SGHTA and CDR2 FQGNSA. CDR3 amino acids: CASSQWGQGANTEAFF. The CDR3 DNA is TGTGCCAGCAGCCAATGGGGACAGGGGGCGAACACTGAAGCTTTCTTT.

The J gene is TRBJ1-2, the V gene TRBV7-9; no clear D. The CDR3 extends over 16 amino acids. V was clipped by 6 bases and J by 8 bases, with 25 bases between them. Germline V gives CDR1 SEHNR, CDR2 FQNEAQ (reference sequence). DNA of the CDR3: TGTGCCAGCAGTCAAGAACGAGGCAGGAGCCTTAGAGGCTACACCTTC. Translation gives CASSQERGRSLRGYTF.

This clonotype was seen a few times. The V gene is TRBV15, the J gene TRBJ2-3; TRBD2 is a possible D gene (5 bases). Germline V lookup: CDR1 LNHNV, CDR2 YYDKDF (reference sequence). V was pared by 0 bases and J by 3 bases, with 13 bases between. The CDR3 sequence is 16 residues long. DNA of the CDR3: TGTGCCACCAGCAGAGATCCCACTAGTTTTACAGATACGCAGTATTTT. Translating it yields CATSRDPTSFTDTQYF.

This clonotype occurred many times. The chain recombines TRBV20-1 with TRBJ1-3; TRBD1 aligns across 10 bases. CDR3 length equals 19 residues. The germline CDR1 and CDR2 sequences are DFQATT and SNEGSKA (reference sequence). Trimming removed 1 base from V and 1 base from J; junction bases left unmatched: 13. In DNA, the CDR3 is TGCAGTGCTAGAGCCCTTGTGGGACAGGGGTCCCAATCTGGAAACACCATATATTTT. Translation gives CSARALVGQGSQSGNTIYF.

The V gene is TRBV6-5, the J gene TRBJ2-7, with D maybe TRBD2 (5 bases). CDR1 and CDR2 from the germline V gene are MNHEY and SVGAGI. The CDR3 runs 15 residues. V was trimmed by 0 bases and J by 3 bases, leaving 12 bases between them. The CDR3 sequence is CASSYSRGLSYEQYF. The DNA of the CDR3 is TGTGCCAGCAGTTACTCGAGAGGACTCAGCTACGAGCAGTACTTC.

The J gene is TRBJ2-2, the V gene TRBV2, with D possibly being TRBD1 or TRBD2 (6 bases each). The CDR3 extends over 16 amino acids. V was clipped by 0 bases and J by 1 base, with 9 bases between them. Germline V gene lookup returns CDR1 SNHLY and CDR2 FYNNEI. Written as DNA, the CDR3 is TGTGCCAGCAGTGAAGCCGGGGGCTGGAACACCGGGGAGCTGTTTTTT. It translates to CASSEAGGWNTGELFF.

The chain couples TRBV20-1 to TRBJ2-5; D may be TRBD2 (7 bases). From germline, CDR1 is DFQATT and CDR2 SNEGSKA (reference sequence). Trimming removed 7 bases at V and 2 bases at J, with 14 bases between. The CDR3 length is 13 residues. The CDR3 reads CSGTRGAQETQYF. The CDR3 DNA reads TGCAGTGGGACTCGGGGGGCTCAAGAGACCCAGTACTTC.

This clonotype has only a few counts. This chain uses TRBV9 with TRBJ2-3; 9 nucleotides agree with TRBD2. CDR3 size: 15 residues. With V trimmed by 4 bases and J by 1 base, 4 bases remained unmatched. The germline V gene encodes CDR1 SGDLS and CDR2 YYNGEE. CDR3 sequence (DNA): TGTGCCAGCAGCTCAAGACTAGCGGGCACAGATACGCAGTATTTT. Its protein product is CASSSRLAGTDTQYF.

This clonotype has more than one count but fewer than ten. The CDR3 is CASSLYGSTYEQYF. The CDR3 coding sequence is TGTGCCAGCAGCTTATACGGTTCTACCTACGAGCAGTACTTC. The V and J genes are TRBV7-2 and TRBJ2-7; D uncertain. The CDR3 contains 14 residues. V was clipped by 2 bases and J by 2 bases, with 10 bases between them. Germline V gene lookup returns CDR1 SGHTA and CDR2 FQGNSA. The full variable domain, in which reference TRBV7-2 and TRBJ2-7 provide the parts outside the CDR3, is GAGVSQSPSNKVTEKGKDVELRCDPISGHTALYWYRQSLGQGLEFLIYFQGNSAPDKSGLPSDRFSAERTGGSVSTLTIQRTQQEDSAVYLCASSLYGSTYEQYFGPGTRLTVT.